This T cell receptor (beta chain) was captured in a study of cytomegalovirus exposure and HLA in healthy donors. Whole-study results and caveats: One variant, a missense change in DCLRE1C, was linked in a later analysis to TCR beta V- and J-gene trimming. Rarity characterized most TCR sequences, yet some public TCRs appeared in many donors. Presence/absence analyses assumed roughly uniform sequencing depth across donors, which may not hold.

The ends were cut back, 0 bases at V and 7 bases at J, with 13 bases in the middle. This CDR3 is 14 amino acids long. CDR1 is GTSNPN, CDR2 SVGIG, per germline (reference sequence). This clone has just a few counts. What it binds is not known. Vbeta (60) and Jbeta (13) primers were used in the PCR. Libraries were prepared by immunoSEQ multiplex PCR; TCRdb keeps only in-frame clonotypes and omits some of them. The sample lists 130,000 to 150,000 clones; 70% to 85% were seen once. Sequenced material: PBMCs. The sequence came from a male donor in good health and CMV-seronegative. The chain joins TRBV30 to TRBJ2-1; possibly TRBD2 for D (5 bases). The CDR3 nucleotides are TGTGCCTGGAGTGTACTGTCGGGAAAGAATGAGCAGTTCTTC. Translated, it gives CAWSVLSGKNEQFF.